The 17 T cell receptor beta chains below all came from one sample that was sequenced in a study of T cells in Graves' hyperthyroidism and ophthalmopathy. There were TCR beta CDR3 regions amplified from RNA transcripts. The primer set for the first-round RT-PCR of the TCR CDR3 was HTBI. From the multiplex PCR reads, TCRdb called clonotypes with MiXCR, one entry per CDR3 protein. The profile covers approximately 740,000 distinct CDR3 sequences, with 14% appearing a single time and 10% taken by the ten largest. Sequencing input: blood. The receptors come from a woman under 30 with Graves' hyperthyroidism.

The chain joins TRBV28 to TRBJ2-1; perhaps TRBD2 as D (6 bases). Germline V lookup: CDR1 MDHEN, CDR2 SYDVKM. This CDR3 comprises 18 residues. Trimming took 2 bases from V and 0 from J, leaving 17 bases between them. The CDR3 is CASSLDRWGVSSYNEQFF. The CDR3 nucleotides are TGTGCCAGCAGTTTAGACCGCTGGGGGGTAAGCTCCTACAATGAGCAGTTCTTC. Complete variable domain (other parts from reference TRBV28 and TRBJ2-1): DVKVTQSSRYLVKRTGEKVFLECVQDMDHENMFWYRQDPGLGLRLIYFSYDVKMKEKGDIPEGYSVSREKKERFSLILESASTNQTSMYLCASSLDRWGVSSYNEQFFGPGTRLTVL.

The chain combines TRBV6-1 with TRBJ2-7, with D hard to call. The V end lost 6 bases, the J end lost 6 bases, and 12 bases lay between the germline ends. Germline V CDR1 and CDR2: MNHNS, SASEGT. The CDR3 is 12 amino acids. For the CDR3, the DNA is TGTGCCAGCAGCCGAATGACTGCCGAGCAGTACTTC. It encodes CASSRMTAEQYF.

Only a few counts were recorded for this clonotype. This chain uses TRBV10-1 with TRBJ1-1, with TRBD1 as a possible D gene (6 bases). V lost 5 bases and J lost 3, with 13 bases in between. Germline loops: CDR1 WNHNN, CDR2 SYGVQD (reference sequence). This CDR3 contains 14 residues. CDR3 loop: CASSPGGAYTEAFF. As DNA, the CDR3 is TGCGCCAGCAGTCCCGGGGGGGCCTACACTGAAGCTTTCTTT.

There are many counts of this clonotype. The chain has TRBV27 and TRBJ2-5, with 7 bases matching TRBD1. This CDR3 is 16 amino acids long. With V trimmed by 5 bases and J by 3 bases, 12 bases remained unmatched. CDR1 is MNHEY and CDR2 is SMNVEV in the germline V gene (reference sequence). The DNA of the CDR3 is TGTGCCAGCAGTCCCCTTGATCGGCAGGGGGAAGAGACCCAGTACTTC. This gives the protein CASSPLDRQGEETQYF.

V is TRBV9 and J is TRBJ2-2; D is perhaps TRBD2 (5 bases). The CDR3 is 14 amino acids. V lost 0 bases to trimming and J lost 4 bases, with 7 bases between them. Looked up from germline, CDR1 is SGDLS and CDR2 is YYNGEE. The CDR3 spells CASSVGGGTGELFF. The CDR3 DNA reads as TGTGCCAGCAGCGTAGGCGGAGGCACCGGGGAGCTGTTTTTT.

This clonotype has at least ten counts. The chain employs TRBV2 and TRBJ2-2; TRBD2 is a possible D gene (5 bases). Germline assignment: CDR1 SNHLY and CDR2 FYNNEI. The CDR3 has 15 residues. The ends were cut back, 10 bases at V and 2 bases at J, with 17 bases in the middle. CDR3 sequence reads: CATKLVAVNTGELFF. The CDR3 nucleotides are TGTGCCACCAAACTAGTGGCAGTCAACACCGGGGAGCTGTTTTTT.

The CDR3 DNA is TGTGCCAGCAGCTTTGGACTAGCGGGATACAGCCAGTATTTT. It codes for CASSFGLAGYSQYF. The chain employs TRBV11-1 and TRBJ2-3, with 12 bases lining up with TRBD2. The CDR3 consists of 14 residues. The germline gives CDR1 SGHAT, CDR2 FQDESV (reference sequence). The V segment lost 3 bases and the J segment 12 bases; nucleotides outside the gene matches: 7.

The rearrangement joins TRBV25-1 to TRBJ2-7, with D unresolved. The V gene's germline CDR1 is MGHDK and CDR2 SYGVNS. This CDR3 has 14 residues. V was clipped by 10 bases and J by 4 bases, with 20 bases between them. The CDR3 sequence is CANLEQTPWYEQYF. The CDR3 DNA reads TGTGCCAACCTAGAACAGACTCCTTGGTACGAGCAGTACTTC.

This clonotype was observed many times. This chain connects TRBV6-1 to TRBJ2-1, with 15 nucleotides matching TRBD2. CDR1 and CDR2 from the germline V gene are MNHNS and SASEGT. The CDR3 is made up of 15 amino acids. Unmatched junction bases numbered 6, after V lost 8 bases and J lost 7 bases. The CDR3 coding sequence is TGTGCCAGCCTAGAGGGGACTAGCGGGAGGAATGAGCAGTTCTTC. It encodes CASLEGTSGRNEQFF.

This clonotype occurred a few times. This chain joins TRBV6-1 and TRBJ1-2; the D gene is possibly TRBD1 (5 bases). V was clipped by 6 bases and J by 0 bases, with 17 bases between them. From germline, CDR1 is MNHNS and CDR2 SASEGT. This CDR3 has 16 amino acids. Here the CDR3 DNA reads TGTGCCAGCAGGCCCTCAGGGAGCGTTCCTAACTATGGCTACACCTTC. Amino acid sequence: CASRPSGSVPNYGYTF.

This clonotype appeared a few times. This rearrangement joins TRBV7-6 to TRBJ2-6, with TRBD1 as a possible D gene (5 bases). The CDR3 has 19 amino acids. CDR1 SGHVS and CDR2 FNYEAQ come from the germline V gene. The germline V and J ends were trimmed by 5 bases and 4 bases, with 24 bases remaining between them. DNA of the CDR3: TGTGCCAGCAGCCCTCGGGCAGGGATCTCTTCTGGGGGGGCCAACGTCCTGACTTTC. It translates to CASSPRAGISSGGANVLTF.

This clonotype was recorded many times. The chain carries TRBV3-1 and TRBJ2-2; D not resolved. Per the germline V gene, CDR1 is LGHDT and CDR2 is YNNKEL (reference sequence). With 0 bases removed from V and 3 bases from J, the gap between germline ends came to 11 bases. CDR3 size: 16 residues. CDR3: CASSQDNVGYTGELFF. The CDR3 DNA sequence: TGTGCCAGCAGCCAAGATAACGTCGGGTACACCGGGGAGCTGTTTTTT.

The chain is built from TRBV7-9 and TRBJ2-7; a weak D match, TRBD2 (6 bases). The germline gives CDR1 SEHNR, CDR2 FQNEAQ (reference sequence). Trimming left V 1 base short and J 2 bases short, with 21 bases between. The CDR3 covers 18 residues. The CDR3 loop is CASSLGGGTALTTYEQYF. The CDR3 DNA reads as TGTGCCAGCAGCTTAGGGGGCGGGACTGCATTAACTACCTACGAGCAGTACTTC.

V gene TRBV7-3 combines with J gene TRBJ2-5; tentative D call: TRBD1 (6 bases). Germline CDR1 SGHTA, CDR2 FQGTGA. The CDR3 covers 13 residues. Between the trimmed V and J ends, which lost 4 bases and 3 bases, there was a span of 9 bases. CDR3 sequence reads: CASSSSGEETQYF. The CDR3 bases are TGTGCCAGCAGCTCCTCAGGGGAAGAGACCCAGTACTTC.

The chain is built from TRBV7-9 and TRBJ1-2; D not resolved. This CDR3 has 14 residues. The germline gives CDR1 SEHNR, CDR2 FQNEAQ (reference sequence). V gave up 4 bases and J gave up 7 bases, with 16 bases separating them. The CDR3 DNA is TGTGCCAGCAGCTATACCGGGCCTTGGAGTGGCTACACCTTC. Protein sequence: CASSYTGPWSGYTF.

This clonotype has ten or more counts. The chain uses TRBV20-1 and TRBJ2-3; 14 bases are a match to TRBD2. The V and J ends lost 3 bases and 5 bases, in that order; junction bases with no gene match: 4. CDR1 and CDR2 from the germline V gene are DFQATT and SNEGSKA (reference sequence). The CDR3 is made up of 15 amino acids. The CDR3 region is CSASGTSGSKDTQYF. The CDR3 DNA reads as TGCAGTGCTAGTGGGACTAGCGGGAGTAAAGATACGCAGTATTTT.

The chain has TRBV2 and TRBJ2-2; D not resolved. The CDR3 contains 13 residues. Germline V lookup: CDR1 SNHLY, CDR2 FYNNEI. V was shortened by 3 bases and J by 4 bases, with 6 bases between the two germline ends. The CDR3 region has the DNA TGTGCCAGCAGTGACGAGCCCACCGGGGAGCTGTTTTTT. It is translated as CASSDEPTGELFF.